The 22 T cell receptor beta chains below all came from one sample that was sequenced in a study of T cells in localized non-small cell lung cancer. Profiling relied on immunoSEQ multiplex PCR, and the TCRdb table lists in-frame clones only, not all of them. Of about 5,400 clones listed, about 40% were seen once; the top ten hold roughly 8%. Sequencing was performed on lung tumor tissue, taken before any cancer treatment. All receptors come from a male donor at least 60 years old with stage I squamous cell lung carcinoma.

The chain has TRBV18 and TRBJ2-3; D unresolved. CDR1 KGHSH and CDR2 LQKENI come from the germline V gene. V lost 3 bases and J lost 0, with 10 bases in between. The CDR3 contains 15 residues. CDR3 amino acids: CASSPWQSSTDTQYF. The CDR3 DNA reads as TGTGCCAGCTCACCTTGGCAGTCTAGCACAGATACGCAGTATTTT.

This sequence joins TRBV19 and TRBJ1-2; maybe TRBD1 (6 bases). V was trimmed by 5 bases and J by 7 bases, leaving 17 bases between them. The CDR3 runs 14 residues. Germline V gives CDR1 LNHDA, CDR2 SQIVND (reference sequence). DNA of the CDR3: TGTGCCAGTAGTCCGCGACAGGAACGGAGTGGCTACACCTTC. Encoded protein: CASSPRQERSGYTF.

This clone was recorded a few times. This rearrangement joins TRBV9 to TRBJ1-1, with D perhaps TRBD1 (5 bases). CDR1 is SGDLS, CDR2 YYNGEE, per germline. V was shortened by 0 bases and J by 1 base, with 7 bases between the two germline ends. This CDR3 has 14 residues. The CDR3 sequence is CASSVGQGNTEAFF. The CDR3 DNA reads as TGTGCCAGCAGCGTAGGGCAGGGGAACACTGAAGCTTTCTTT.

This clone has only a few counts. The rearrangement uses TRBV6-7 and TRBJ1-2; no definite D call. TRBV6-7 is given ORF status, its function remaining uncertain. V was trimmed by 6 bases and J by 8 bases, leaving 13 bases between them. The CDR3 spans 12 residues. CDR3 sequence reads: CASRRGSGGYTF. CDR3 coding DNA: TGTGCCAGCAGGCGCGGGTCAGGAGGCTACACCTTC.

The genes are TRBV19 and TRBJ1-3; 9 positions agree with TRBD1. The germline V gene has CDR1 LNHDA and CDR2 SQIVND (reference sequence). CDR3 length equals 15 residues. V dropped 4 bases and J dropped 4; count of bases not matched to a gene: 5. This CDR3 reads CASSTRQGVGNTIYF. The CDR3, as DNA: TGTGCCAGTAGTACTAGACAGGGGGTAGGAAACACCATATATTTT.

J is TRBJ1-4 and V is TRBV29-1; tentatively, D is TRBD1 (5 bases). From germline, CDR1 is SQVTM and CDR2 ANQGSEA. The CDR3 is 12 amino acids. DNA of the CDR3: TGCAGTATCGCCGGGGGTTCTGAAAAACTGTTTTTT. Translation gives CSIAGGSEKLFF.

This clone showed up just a few times. The chain uses TRBV11-3 and TRBJ2-2; D perhaps matches TRBD2 (6 bases). The germline V gene has CDR1 SGHNT and CDR2 YENEEA. V lost 5 bases, J lost 4 bases, and 14 bases lay in between. The length of the CDR3 is 15 residues. The CDR3 nucleotides read TGTGCCAGCAGCCCCCTAGGCGGGGTCACCGGGGAGCTGTTTTTT. This gives the protein CASSPLGGVTGELFF.

In DNA form, the CDR3 reads TGTGCCAGCAGGGGAAACAATTCACCTAACTATGGCTACACCTTC. Protein product: CASRGNNSPNYGYTF. The chain uses TRBV28 and TRBJ1-2; D ambiguous. The V gene lost 6 bases and the J gene lost 0 bases, with 14 bases spanning the gap. This CDR3 has 15 residues. Germline V CDR1 and CDR2: MDHEN, SYDVKM.

This clone is classed as medium-sized. V usage is TRBV11-3 and J usage is TRBJ2-5, with D possibly being TRBD1 (7 bases). The CDR3 sequence is 14 residues long. CDR1 and CDR2 (germline): SGHNT, YENEEA. V shed 5 bases and J shed 4 bases, with 14 bases lying between them. This CDR3 reads CASSLRQGGETQYF. The CDR3 DNA is TGTGCCAGCAGCCTACGACAGGGAGGAGAGACCCAGTACTTC.

V is TRBV18 and J is TRBJ1-3; D gene uncertain. V lost 1 base to trimming and J lost 5 bases, with 6 bases between them. CDR1 KGHSH and CDR2 LQKENI come from the germline V gene. The CDR3 length is 13 residues. The CDR3 loop reads CASSPLMRNTIYF. CDR3 DNA: TGTGCCAGCTCACCACTGATGAGAAACACCATATATTTT.

By its share, this clone is medium-sized. The J gene is TRBJ2-7, the V gene TRBV6-8; D gene ambiguous. Trimming stripped 0 bases from V and 2 bases from J, with 11 bases between. From germline, CDR1 is MNHGY and CDR2 SAAAGT. This CDR3 has 15 residues. Here the CDR3 DNA reads TGTGCCAGCAGTTACTCGATGGCAGGAGCCTACGAGCAGTACTTC. This sequence encodes CASSYSMAGAYEQYF.

The V gene is TRBV18, the J gene TRBJ1-1; 7 nucleotides line up with TRBD1. Germline V gene lookup returns CDR1 KGHSH and CDR2 LQKENI. This CDR3 comprises 15 residues. V trimming: 3 bases; J trimming: 4 bases; junction bases outside the gene matches: 8. CDR3 in DNA: TGTGCCAGCTCACCTAGGACAGGAAGGGGCACTGAAGCTTTCTTT. This translates into CASSPRTGRGTEAFF.

J is TRBJ2-7 and V is TRBV19, with a weak D call TRBD2 (5 bases). The CDR3 spans 12 residues. V lost 3 bases and J 2 bases, leaving 5 bases between the germline ends. From germline, CDR1 is LNHDA and CDR2 SQIVND (reference sequence). This CDR3 is CASSMGAYEQYF. The CDR3 nucleotides read TGTGCCAGTAGTATGGGAGCCTACGAGCAGTACTTC.

The table lists this clone with a count of one. V is TRBV10-2 and J is TRBJ1-4; D is undetermined. Germline values: CDR1 WSHSY, CDR2 SAAADI. V was trimmed by 11 bases and J by 8 bases, leaving 21 bases between them. This CDR3 has 14 amino acids. This CDR3 is CAPPPHGQSEKLFF. As DNA, the CDR3 is TGCGCCCCTCCCCCACATGGGCAGTCCGAAAAACTGTTTTTT.

The V gene is TRBV19, the J gene TRBJ1-1; 9 bases fit TRBD1. There are 12 residues in the CDR3. Unmatched junction bases numbered 4, after V lost 7 bases and J lost 7 bases. The germline V gene encodes CDR1 LNHDA and CDR2 SQIVND (reference sequence). CDR3 DNA: TGTGCCAGTAAACAGGGGGCGAATGAAGCTTTCTTT. Translated, it gives CASKQGANEAFF. The variable domain in full, completed from reference TRBV19 and TRBJ1-1, reads DGGITQSPKYLFRKEGQNVTLSCEQNLNHDAMYWYRQDPGQGLRLIYYSQIVNDFQKGDIAEGYSVSREKKESFPLTVTSAQKNPTAFYLCASKQGANEAFFGQGTRLTVV.

Only one count was recorded for this clone. The chain recombines TRBV18 with TRBJ2-5; D is perhaps TRBD1 (6 bases). In germline, CDR1 is KGHSH, CDR2 LQKENI. The CDR3 is 18 residues long. V lost 1 base and J lost 2, with 20 bases in between. The CDR3 loop reads CASSPRIGGQPLQETQYF. The CDR3 DNA reads as TGTGCCAGCTCACCACGAATTGGAGGACAGCCCTTACAAGAGACCCAGTACTTC.

This clone was counted between two and nine times. CDR3 residues: CASSRGPLRNGANVLTF. The CDR3 DNA is TGTGCCAGCTCACGGGGGCCCTTGCGAAATGGGGCCAACGTCCTGACTTTC. The gene calls are TRBV18 and TRBJ2-6; weak D call: TRBD1 (6 bases). CDR3 size: 17 residues. V was trimmed by 4 bases and J by 3 bases, leaving 16 bases between them. Germline V gives CDR1 KGHSH, CDR2 LQKENI.

The chain is built from TRBV30 and TRBJ1-6; tentative D call: TRBD1 (5 bases). CDR1 and CDR2 from the germline V gene are GTSNPN and SVGIG (reference sequence). The CDR3 consists of 15 residues. Trimming left V 1 base short and J 8 bases short, with 15 bases between. The CDR3 region has the DNA TGTGCCTGGAGTGAAACCGGGACTCACGATTCACCCCTCCACTTT. It encodes CAWSETGTHDSPLHF.

The V gene is TRBV11-3, the J gene TRBJ2-5; D call uncertain. This CDR3 contains 14 residues. Between the trimmed V and J ends, which lost 4 bases and 0 bases, there was a span of 9 bases. The germline V gene has CDR1 SGHNT and CDR2 YENEEA. This CDR3 reads CASSSAGHQETQYF. Written as DNA, the CDR3 is TGTGCCAGCAGCTCGGCCGGGCACCAAGAGACCCAGTACTTC. The entire variable domain, with the rest obtained from reference TRBV11-3 and TRBJ2-5, is as follows: EAGVVQSPRYKIIEKKQPVAFWCNPISGHNTLYWYLQNLGQGPELLIRYENEEAVDDSQLPKDRFSAERLKGVDSTLKIQPAELGDSAVYLCASSSAGHQETQYFGPGTRLLVL.

This chain uses TRBV10-2 with TRBJ1-1, with D perhaps matching TRBD1 (5 bases). V lost 6 bases to trimming and J lost 7 bases, with 18 bases between them. This CDR3 has 14 amino acids. CDR1 is WSHSY and CDR2 is SAAADI in the germline V gene. The CDR3 loop reads CASSPSRGLLEAFF. The CDR3 region has the DNA TGCGCCAGCAGCCCCTCGAGGGGACTCCTTGAAGCTTTCTTT.

The chain links TRBV6-8 to TRBJ1-4, with D perhaps matching TRBD1 (5 bases). Trimming stripped 6 bases from V and 4 bases from J, with 12 bases between. The CDR3 is 14 residues long. Germline V gene sequence: CDR1 MNHGY, CDR2 SAAAGT. The CDR3 nucleotides read TGTGCCAGCAGGGAGACAGTTAATAATGAAAAACTGTTTTTT. This codes for CASRETVNNEKLFF.

This clone rates as medium-sized. The chain carries TRBV11-3 and TRBJ1-1; TRBD1 aligns across 7 bases. Trimming removed 2 bases from V and 7 bases from J; junction bases left unmatched: 16. The CDR3 is 17 residues long. The germline CDR1 and CDR2 sequences are SGHNT and YENEEA. Written as DNA, the CDR3 is TGTGCCAGCAGCTTAAGACCAGGGGGTGGCCCAGCCCTTGAAGCTTTCTTT. As protein: CASSLRPGGGPALEAFF.